This T cell receptor (beta chain) was recorded in a study of blood T cell repertoires in COVID-19. This clone was picked up a small number of times. The CDR3 is 17 residues long. Germline values: CDR1 SGHNT, CDR2 YYREEE (reference sequence). Trimming took 0 bases from V and 2 from J, leaving 17 bases between them. Assay: immunoSEQ multiplex PCR; the TCRdb copy retains only in-frame clones and omits some. The sample lists under 300,000 clones, about nine tenths seen once, with roughly 6.3% in the top ten. The chain uses TRBV5-4 and TRBJ2-5, with TRBD1 as a possible D gene (5 bases). The source material was PBMCs or T cells enriched from blood (not recorded which). This TCR came from a woman in her thirties with acute COVID-19. CDR3: CASSLEPGPRGQETQYF. CDR3 nucleotides: TGTGCCAGCAGCTTGGAGCCAGGGCCTAGGGGTCAAGAGACCCAGTACTTC.